Described below is a single TCR beta chain sequence and its context. The clone's antigen remains unknown. No base-level quality is on record; no much larger clone is a single base apart. The junction carries 13 bases between V and J, which are trimmed by 1 base and 4 bases respectively. The CDR3 holds 15 amino acids from the cysteine to the phenylalanine. Only the CDR3 DNA is retained, 45 bases long and in frame from the first base. CDR1 LNHDA and CDR2 SQIVND are derived from the germline V gene (reference sequence). Donors were healthy HIV-negative adults with no recently reported acute infections or vaccinations. Every donor was a Caucasian adult living in Nashville, Tennessee, USA. CD8 memory samples consisted of magnetically selected CD45RO+ cells combined with CCR7-negative CD45RA+ effector memory (TemRA) cells. Blood was obtained by leukapheresis, after which PBMCs were separated by Ficoll-Histopaque density gradient centrifugation and cryopreserved in liquid nitrogen vapor phase. Analytical flow cytometry was used to check the purity and quantity of every magnetically sorted T cell population. Genomic DNA was isolated from every sorted fraction and measured by UV absorbance on a Nanodrop 2000c.

This entry is derived from a study of shared clonotypes between healthy human individuals (dated by TCRdb to about 2020). The study in broad terms: A few men and a couple of women, aged 18 to 49 years, made up the cohort. For each donor, three plates each were used for CD4 naive and CD4 memory, two plates were used for CD8 naive, and one plate was used for CD8 memory. To estimate repertoire size and how much clonotype sharing occurs between individuals, the study deeply sequenced the blood TCR repertoires of about five healthy adults. To increase sequencing depth and limit assay-specific biases, different laboratories used diverse techniques to prepare libraries and sequence TCR repertoires. Leukapheresis yielded between about 0.8 and 9.5 billion PBMCs per donor.

Using the deep immunoSEQ assay, multiplex PCR amplified TCR CDR3 regions from genomic DNA. For each cell subset, the extracted genomic DNA was distributed evenly across all wells of several immunoSEQ 96-well plates, and each plate served as one replicate. Each replicate PCR for sorted subsets received roughly 200 ng genomic DNA, equal to around 32,000 T cell genomes. Purified libraries were measured with a Qubit 3.0 fluorometer, size-checked on a Bioanalyzer 2100, and measured again with the KAPA Library Quantification kit. A separate single-read 150-cycle Illumina NextSeq 550 flow cell was used to sequence each immunoSEQ 96-well plate. Regarding the original processing steps: The immunoSEQ output contained only junctional sequences without quality scores, so filtering could not match that applied to full-length reads. Sequences were annotated with PyIR, a Python wrapper for IgBLAST v1.9, and V/J genes and CDR3 were assigned using IMGT germline references. Reads were filtered out if the reads had weak V/J assignments (E-value above 1e-6), no CDR3, stop codons, out-of-frame junctions, or ambiguous translated residues. A V3J clonotype was defined by an identical inferred V gene, J gene, and CDR3 amino acid sequence. Percentage overlap between repertoires was computed as shared unique clonotypes divided by the size of the smaller repertoire. Richness of each repertoire was evaluated using RTK rarefaction, the Chao1 estimator, and Recon v2.1 estimates of unobserved clonotypes. Generation probabilities for all TCRbeta clonotypes obtained by the gDNA method from a handful of donors were computed using OLGA. Sourced from immuneACCESS, this table was stored by TCRdb with only in-frame sequences that have V and J called. A share of the clones is absent; for the studies checked, an unresolved V gene accounts for under half, and the remainder has no known explanation. V and J calls plus clone size are reproduced from that table; the DNA served to infer D and trimming. The sample table holds 650,000 to 700,000 clones, of which about 92% were seen once. The ten largest clones add up to 34% of the sample.

Overall study results and their limits: When several donors were compared, the shared fraction of clonotypes was about 5.4% for naive CD4, less than 4% for naive CD8, 2.3% for memory CD4, and roughly 0.4% for memory CD8. Higher generation probabilities were observed for clonotypes shared by all four sorted-subset donors than for non-shared clonotypes. Incomplete sequencing was indicated by rarefaction of sorted-subset datasets, despite the large sequencing depth. Pairwise subsampling indicated that sequencing depth was expected to affect the degree of clonotype sharing among donors. Because the study included a small number of donors, the genetic and exposure-history diversity represented was limited. Sampling was restricted to blood, and TCR repertoires in tissue are likely to differ from TCR repertoires in blood. Larger estimated clonotype richness was generally found for naive subsets than for memory subsets.

The source of this sequence is a man aged 18 to 29 in good health. Some clones in this sample may be carry-over from other donors' samples. The rearrangement combines TRBV19 with TRBJ1-2, with TRBD1 tentatively as D gene (5 bases match). The sample taken for sequencing was memory CD8+ T cells from PBMCs. The cell subset or site label of this sample denotes: CD45RO+ cells pooled with CCR7-negative TemRA cells. Here the CDR3 is given as CASSIGDRGSYGYTF. The DNA is TGTGCCAGTAGTATAGGAGATAGGGGATCCTATGGCTACACCTTC.